This entry features one T cell receptor (beta chain) sequence. The antigen remains undetermined. Before sorting, lamina propria lymphocytes were separated from surgical specimens by density gradient. Eligibility required adulthood, ileal or ileocolonic Crohn's disease and indicated ileocolonic resection. These data are taken from a study of T cell repertoires in ileal Crohn's disease. The overall study: Postoperative therapy was given to about half: about a dozen thiopurines, 18 anti-TNF agents. Points from the study as a whole: Clonal expansions were more frequent in active smokers than non-smokers at surgery. Clonality above 26.8% at surgery always came with endoscopic recurrence.

This CDR3 comprises 15 residues. V shed 4 bases and J shed 8 bases, with 18 bases lying between them. Germline CDR1 reads LNHNV; CDR2 reads YYDKDF (reference sequence). Data came from immunoSEQ multiplex PCR; TCRdb stores just in-frame clones and leaves some out. This table has roughly 3,400 clones, roughly 78% appearing once. What was sequenced was CD4+ T cells sorted from the ileum. The rearrangement uses TRBV15 and TRBJ2-1, with D possibly being TRBD1 (5 bases). The sequence was collected from an adult with Crohn's disease. Here the CDR3 reads CATSMEGPLRDEQFF. CDR3 bases: TGTGCCACCAGCATGGAAGGACCTCTCAGGGATGAGCAGTTCTTC.